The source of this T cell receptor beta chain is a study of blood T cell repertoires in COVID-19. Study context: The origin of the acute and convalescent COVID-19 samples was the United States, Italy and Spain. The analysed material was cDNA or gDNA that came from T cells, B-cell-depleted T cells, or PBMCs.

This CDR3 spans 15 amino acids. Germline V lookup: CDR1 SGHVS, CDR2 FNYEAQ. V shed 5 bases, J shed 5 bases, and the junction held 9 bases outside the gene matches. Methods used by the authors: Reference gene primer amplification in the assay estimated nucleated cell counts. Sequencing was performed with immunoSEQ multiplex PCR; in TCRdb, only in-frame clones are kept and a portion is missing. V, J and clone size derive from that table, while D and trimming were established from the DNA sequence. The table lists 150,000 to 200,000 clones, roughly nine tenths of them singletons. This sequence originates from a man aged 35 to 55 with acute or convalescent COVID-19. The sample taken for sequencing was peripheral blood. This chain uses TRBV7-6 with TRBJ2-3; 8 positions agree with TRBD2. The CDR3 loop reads CASSPGLGAKDTQYF. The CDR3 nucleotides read TGTGCCAGCAGCCCGGGACTAGGGGCGAAAGATACGCAGTATTTT.